A selection of T cell receptor beta chains follows, all from one sample in a study of a mutant IDH1 vaccine in newly diagnosed glioma. Sequencing used immunoSEQ multiplex PCR; TCRdb keeps in-frame clones, though not all of them. Seen here are tens of thousands of clones, 90% to 95% observed once, and the top ten hold under 0.6%. No antigen is known for these receptors. This specimen consisted of PBMCs, obtained from a glioma patient whose treatment included an IDH1 peptide vaccine. The receptors were sampled from a woman aged 45-60 years with glioma. Each CDR3 is given with its conserved first and last residue. The order of the fields is clone size, V gene, J gene, D gene, CDR3 DNA, CDR3 protein. D genes are given only for firm matches. For some rows the clone size is stated as once, few or many, or as a class when expanded; others skip it.

clone size: .
V gene: TRBV27
J gene: TRBJ2-7
D gene: TRBD2
CDR3 DNA: TGTGCCAGCTTTGACGGGAGGGCAGGCGAGCAGTACTTC
CDR3 protein: CASFDGRAGEQYF

clone size: .
V gene: TRBV27
J gene: TRBJ2-7
D gene: .
CDR3 DNA: TGTGCCAGCAGTTTACGGGGCGAGCAGTACTTC
CDR3 protein: CASSLRGEQYF

clone size: .
V gene: TRBV9
J gene: TRBJ2-3
D gene: .
CDR3 DNA: TGTGCCAGCAGCGTAGCTACAGACATTAGCACAGATACGCAGTATTTT
CDR3 protein: CASSVATDISTDTQYF

clone size: .
V gene: TRBV28
J gene: TRBJ2-3
D gene: .
CDR3 DNA: TGTGCCAGCAGTTTCCTTTCTAGCGCTACCACAGATACGCAGTATTTT
CDR3 protein: CASSFLSSATTDTQYF

clone size: .
V gene: TRBV10-2
J gene: TRBJ1-4
D gene: TRBD1
CDR3 DNA: TGCGCCAGCAGTGACGGAGGGGGCAGGGGCACAACTAATGAAAAACTGTTTTTT
CDR3 protein: CASSDGGGRGTTNEKLFF

clone size: once
V gene: TRBV7-8
J gene: TRBJ1-5
D gene: .
CDR3 DNA: TGTGCCAGCAGCCCAGGACAGATTCAGCCCCAGCATTTT
CDR3 protein: CASSPGQIQPQHF

clone size: .
V gene: TRBV9
J gene: TRBJ2-7
D gene: TRBD1
CDR3 DNA: TGTGCCAGCAGCTCCAGGGACAGGGCCCACGAGCAGTACTTC
CDR3 protein: CASSSRDRAHEQYF

clone size: .
V gene: TRBV9
J gene: TRBJ2-1
D gene: TRBD2
CDR3 DNA: TGTGCCAGCAGCCCCAGAGGGTCTAGCGGGAGCAATGAGCAGTTCTTC
CDR3 protein: CASSPRGSSGSNEQFF

clone size: .
V gene: TRBV29-1
J gene: TRBJ2-5
D gene: .
CDR3 DNA: TGCAGCGCTTCTCTCCGGGAGACCCAGTACTTC
CDR3 protein: CSASLRETQYF

clone size: .
V gene: TRBV7-9
J gene: TRBJ2-3
D gene: .
CDR3 DNA: TGTGCCAGCAGCTTAGCAGGGGAAGATACGCAGTATTTT
CDR3 protein: CASSLAGEDTQYF

clone size: .
V gene: TRBV5-1
J gene: TRBJ1-4
D gene: .
CDR3 DNA: TGCGCCAGCAGCCGCGCAGGGAGGGAAAAACTGTTTTTT
CDR3 protein: CASSRAGREKLFF

clone size: .
V gene: TRBV7-2
J gene: TRBJ2-2
D gene: .
CDR3 DNA: TGTGCCAGCAGCTTTTCTAGGACGCCCGGGGAGCTGTTTTTT
CDR3 protein: CASSFSRTPGELFF

clone size: .
V gene: TRBV7-9
J gene: TRBJ2-3
D gene: .
CDR3 DNA: TGTGCCAGCAGCTCCACTCGGGGGTCCGGTCGGATCACAGATACGCAGTATTTT
CDR3 protein: CASSSTRGSGRITDTQYF

clone size: .
V gene: TRBV28
J gene: TRBJ2-1
D gene: .
CDR3 DNA: TGTGCCAGCAGTAGTTACAGCAGGGTCAATGAGCAGTTCTTC
CDR3 protein: CASSSYSRVNEQFF

clone size: .
V gene: TRBV12-5
J gene: TRBJ1-1
D gene: .
CDR3 DNA: TGTGCTAGTGTTGGGGGCGGAGGGACTGAAGCTTTCTTT
CDR3 protein: CASVGGGGTEAFF

clone size: .
V gene: TRBV10-3
J gene: TRBJ2-7
D gene: .
CDR3 DNA: TGTGCCATCAGTGAGCGCGAGACGGGTGGGTACGAGCAGTACTTC
CDR3 protein: CAISERETGGYEQYF

clone size: once
V gene: TRBV15
J gene: TRBJ1-2
D gene: .
CDR3 DNA: TGTGCCACCAGCAGAGATCTTGGGCCTATTAATGGCTACACCTTC
CDR3 protein: CATSRDLGPINGYTF

clone size: .
V gene: TRBV11-2
J gene: TRBJ1-1
D gene: .
CDR3 DNA: TGTGCCAGCAGCTTCAACAGGGACACTGAAGCTTTCTTT
CDR3 protein: CASSFNRDTEAFF

clone size: .
V gene: TRBV4-2
J gene: TRBJ1-1
D gene: .
CDR3 DNA: TGTGCCAGCAGCTTGGGGGGGAGGCCTGAAGCTTTCTTT
CDR3 protein: CASSLGGRPEAFF

clone size: .
V gene: TRBV9
J gene: TRBJ2-7
D gene: .
CDR3 DNA: TGTGCCAGCAGCGCAACCCGTGGGGACTACGAGCAGTACTTC
CDR3 protein: CASSATRGDYEQYF

clone size: once
V gene: TRBV7-6
J gene: TRBJ2-7
D gene: TRBD1
CDR3 DNA: TGTGCCAGCAGCCCCAGGACAGGTGCCTACGAGCAGTACTTC
CDR3 protein: CASSPRTGAYEQYF

clone size: .
V gene: TRBV9
J gene: TRBJ2-1
D gene: TRBD2
CDR3 DNA: TGTGCCAGCAGCGTACTAGCGGGAGGCCGTGAGCAGTTCTTC
CDR3 protein: CASSVLAGGREQFF

clone size: .
V gene: TRBV30
J gene: TRBJ1-2
D gene: .
CDR3 DNA: TGTGCCTGGAGTGTCGTCGGTGGCTACACCTTC
CDR3 protein: CAWSVVGGYTF

clone size: .
V gene: TRBV6-5
J gene: TRBJ2-7
D gene: TRBD1
CDR3 DNA: TGTGCCAGCAGGGACAGGGCTACCTACGAGCAGTACTTC
CDR3 protein: CASRDRATYEQYF

clone size: .
V gene: TRBV30
J gene: TRBJ1-6
D gene: .
CDR3 DNA: TGTGCCTGGACCCGGACAGCAAATTCACCCCTCCACTTT
CDR3 protein: CAWTRTANSPLHF

clone size: .
V gene: TRBV5-4
J gene: TRBJ2-7
D gene: .
CDR3 DNA: TGTGCCAGCAGCCCGCCCCAAGGGGAGCAGTACTTC
CDR3 protein: CASSPPQGEQYF

clone size: .
V gene: TRBV5-1
J gene: TRBJ2-7
D gene: TRBD2
CDR3 DNA: TGCGCCAGCAGCTTGTGGAGCGGGAGCTCCTACGAGCAGTACTTC
CDR3 protein: CASSLWSGSSYEQYF

clone size: .
V gene: TRBV30
J gene: TRBJ1-6
D gene: .
CDR3 DNA: TGTGCCTGGAACCCGAGAGTCGGCTCCTATAATTCACCCCTCCACTTT
CDR3 protein: CAWNPRVGSYNSPLHF

clone size: .
V gene: TRBV7-2
J gene: TRBJ2-7
D gene: TRBD2
CDR3 DNA: TGTGCCAGCAGCCTAGGGGGTGGGACTAGCGGGGGTTACGAGCAGTACTTC
CDR3 protein: CASSLGGGTSGGYEQYF

clone size: .
V gene: TRBV6-1
J gene: TRBJ1-2
D gene: TRBD1
CDR3 DNA: TGTGCCAGCAGTGAACTGGGACAGGGCGCCTATGGCTACACCTTC
CDR3 protein: CASSELGQGAYGYTF

clone size: .
V gene: TRBV15
J gene: TRBJ2-5
D gene: .
CDR3 DNA: TGTGCCACCAGCAGCGGTTGGGAGACCCAGTACTTC
CDR3 protein: CATSSGWETQYF

clone size: .
V gene: TRBV7-9
J gene: TRBJ2-7
D gene: TRBD1
CDR3 DNA: TGTGCCAGCAGCCAAGGGACAGGGGGGCAGTACTTC
CDR3 protein: CASSQGTGGQYF

clone size: once
V gene: TRBV6-6
J gene: TRBJ2-7
D gene: TRBD2
CDR3 DNA: TGTGCCAGCAGTTACCCCCTCGGGACTAGTATCTACGAGCAGTACTTC
CDR3 protein: CASSYPLGTSIYEQYF

clone size: .
V gene: TRBV7-9
J gene: TRBJ2-5
D gene: .
CDR3 DNA: TGTGCCAGCAACCTAAGGGGGAGTCCCCAAGAGACCCAGTACTTC
CDR3 protein: CASNLRGSPQETQYF

clone size: .
V gene: TRBV29-1
J gene: TRBJ2-1
D gene: TRBD1
CDR3 DNA: TGCAGCGTTGAGGTAACAGGGGGGAACTACAATGAGCAGTTCTTC
CDR3 protein: CSVEVTGGNYNEQFF